The sample holds many counts of the clone carrying this T cell receptor beta chain. Its matching antigen is unknown. The TCRbeta library incorporated unique molecular identifiers. TCRdb itself ran the PCR reads through MiXCR, one entry per CDR3 protein. The sample consists of a few hundred thousand distinct CDR3 sequences, 11% of them appearing once. The data were taken from a study of T-cell reconstitution after alpha-beta-depleted transplantation in children. Germline trimming cut 4 bases from V and 4 bases from J; bases unmatched to any gene: 9. The CDR3 consists of 14 residues. Germline V gene lookup returns CDR1 SQVTM and CDR2 ANQGSEA. The study, taken as a whole, reports: At one year after transplant, newly produced T cells mostly accounted for T-cell counts and diversity. Where some patients showed high TCRbeta diversity at day 60, it came from recipient T cells and thymic progenitors that had survived.

The specimen comprised PBMCs, sampled before TCRalphabeta/CD19-depleted stem cell transplant. V and J are TRBV29-1 and TRBJ2-7; 8 bases line up with TRBD2. This sequence was found in a child less than two years old with acute myeloid leukemia, due to receive a stem cell transplant. CDR3: CSVVSAGALYEQYF. Written as DNA, the CDR3 is TGCAGCGTTGTCTCAGCGGGAGCGTTATACGAGCAGTACTTC.